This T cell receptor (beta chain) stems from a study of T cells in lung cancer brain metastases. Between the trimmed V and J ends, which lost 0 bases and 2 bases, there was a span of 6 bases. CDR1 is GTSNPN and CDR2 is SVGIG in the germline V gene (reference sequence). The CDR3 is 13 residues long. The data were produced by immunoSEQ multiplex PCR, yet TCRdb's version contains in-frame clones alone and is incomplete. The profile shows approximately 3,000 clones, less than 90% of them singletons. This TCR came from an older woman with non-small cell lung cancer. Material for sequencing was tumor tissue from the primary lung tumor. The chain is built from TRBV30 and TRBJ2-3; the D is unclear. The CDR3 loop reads CAWSVRNTDTQYF. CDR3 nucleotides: TGTGCCTGGAGTGTCCGGAACACAGATACGCAGTATTTT.